These T cell receptor beta chains were read from a single sample in a study of cytomegalovirus exposure and HLA in healthy donors. Measured with immunoSEQ multiplex PCR; TCRdb has only the in-frame clones, and not every one. This sample has fewer than 250,000 clones, with over 75% found just once. Sequencing used PBMCs. These receptors came from a male donor in good health and CMV-seronegative. CDR3s include the opening cysteine and the closing phenylalanine or tryptophan. The D gene is left open where the match is weak. The size of a clone is reported for some rows only, either as once, few or many, or as a class for expanded clones.

once,TRBV19,TRBJ2-5,TRBD2,TGTGCCAGTAGTAAAGCCGGGACTAGCCAAGAGACCCAGTACTTC,CASSKAGTSQETQYF
few,TRBV19,TRBJ1-1,NA,TGTGCCAGTAGTGTTATGACAGAGAACACTGAAGCTTTCTTT,CASSVMTENTEAFF
NA,TRBV4-2,TRBJ2-4,NA,TGTGCCAGCAGCCTAGGCACAGAAAACATTCAGTACTTC,CASSLGTENIQYF
few,TRBV5-4,TRBJ2-2,NA,TGTGCCAGCAGCTTGGACTTCAGGGAAAATGCCGGGGAGCTGTTTTTT,CASSLDFRENAGELFF
once,TRBV29-1,TRBJ1-1,NA,TGCAGCGTTGTGGGAGGGTTCGGGATGACTGAAGCTTTCTTT,CSVVGGFGMTEAFF
NA,TRBV19,TRBJ1-4,TRBD1,TGTGCCAGTAGTATTTTGGGGACAGAGAAAAATGAAAAACTGTTTTTT,CASSILGTEKNEKLFF
NA,TRBV15,TRBJ1-1,TRBD1,TGTGCCACCAGCAGACCTAAAGACAGGGTCGTTCAGGCAGGCACTGAAGCTTTCTTT,CATSRPKDRVVQAGTEAFF
NA,TRBV5-6,TRBJ2-5,TRBD2,TGTGCCAGCAGCGTTCCTAGCGGGGCCCGGGAGACCCAGTACTTC,CASSVPSGARETQYF
few,TRBV28,TRBJ1-2,NA,TGTGCCAGCAGTTTATGGGGAAGGGGTTGGGGCTACACCTTC,CASSLWGRGWGYTF
NA,TRBV5-4,TRBJ1-1,TRBD1,TGTGCCAGCAGCCATACGGGACAGGGGACTGAAGCTTTCTTT,CASSHTGQGTEAFF
NA,TRBV10-3,TRBJ1-1,NA,TGTGCCATGCGAGTGGGGGAGGAAACTGAAGCTTTCTTT,CAMRVGEETEAFF
few,TRBV29-1,TRBJ1-1,TRBD1,TGCAGCGTGAGGATGGGACAGGGGAGCGCTGAAGCTTTCTTT,CSVRMGQGSAEAFF
NA,TRBV28,TRBJ1-4,TRBD1,TGTGCCAGCAGGCCCCGGGGGACAGGGAATGAAAAACTGTTTTTT,CASRPRGTGNEKLFF
NA,TRBV30,TRBJ2-5,TRBD1,TGTGCCTGGAGGGGCCTACAGGGGGCCCAAGAGACCCAGTACTTC,CAWRGLQGAQETQYF
once,TRBV5-1,TRBJ2-1,TRBD2,TGCGCCAGCAGACTAGCGGAGGGGGACAATGAGCAGTTCTTC,CASRLAEGDNEQFF
NA,TRBV7-9,TRBJ2-7,NA,TGTGCCAGCAGCGCGGACAGTTTCAACCAGTACTTC,CASSADSFNQYF
NA,TRBV23-1,TRBJ1-4,NA,TGCGCCAGCAGTCATCCCGGGGGGGCCACTAATGAAAAACTGTTTTTT,CASSHPGGATNEKLFF
NA,TRBV14,TRBJ2-7,TRBD2,TGTGCCAGCAGCCACCTGCTAGCGGGGCCTTCCTACGAGCAGTACTTC,CASSHLLAGPSYEQYF
NA,TRBV5-1,TRBJ1-1,NA,TGCGCCAGCACGGGGGGCACTGAAGCTTTCTTT,CASTGGTEAFF
NA,TRBV5-1,TRBJ2-2,NA,TGCGCCAGCAGCTTGGGTAGAAACACCGGGGAGCTGTTTTTT,CASSLGRNTGELFF
NA,TRBV7-2,TRBJ1-2,TRBD1,TGTGCCAGCAGCCCCGGACAGGGCCTTCGAGGCTACACCTTC,CASSPGQGLRGYTF
NA,TRBV7-3,TRBJ2-3,NA,TGTGCCAGCAGCACAACCACAGATACGCAGTATTTT,CASSTTTDTQYF
NA,TRBV6-6,TRBJ2-7,TRBD2,TGTGCCAGCAGACTACTCGCGGGGGACTCCTACGAGCAGTACTTC,CASRLLAGDSYEQYF
NA,TRBV9,TRBJ1-3,NA,TGTGCCAGCAGCGTAGGTGTTGGGGGCAGGGACTACTCTGGAAACACCATATATTTT,CASSVGVGGRDYSGNTIYF
once,TRBV14,TRBJ2-5,TRBD2,TGTGCCAGCAGCCCGAGACTAGCGGGAACCCAAGAGACCCAGTACTTC,CASSPRLAGTQETQYF
NA,TRBV5-5,TRBJ2-7,NA,TGTGCCAGCGGAAGGGGGGGAGACGAGCAGTACTTC,CASGRGGDEQYF
NA,TRBV5-1,TRBJ2-7,TRBD1,TGCGCCAGCAGCTCGGGACAGGGAGGGGCGGACGAGCAGTACTTC,CASSSGQGGADEQYF
NA,TRBV6-5,TRBJ1-4,NA,TGTGCCAGCAGTTTTCGGGGCCAGGGGAATGAAAAACTGTTTTTT,CASSFRGQGNEKLFF
NA,TRBV4-3,TRBJ2-3,NA,TGCGCCAGCAGCCAAGAAATCGCTTCCCCTGCGGGTAGCACAGATACGCAGTATTTT,CASSQEIASPAGSTDTQYF
NA,TRBV13,TRBJ2-1,TRBD1,TGTGCCAGCAGCTTAGGCAGGACAGGGGATGAGCAGTTCTTC,CASSLGRTGDEQFF
NA,TRBV14,TRBJ2-1,TRBD2,TGTGCCAGCAGCCCCGGGACTAGCGGGGTATCCTACAATGAGCAGTTCTTC,CASSPGTSGVSYNEQFF
NA,TRBV4-3,TRBJ1-4,NA,TGCGCCAGCGCGGGCGGGGGACACCGAAATGAAAAACTGTTTTTT,CASAGGGHRNEKLFF
NA,TRBV6-1,TRBJ1-1,NA,TGTGCCAGCAGGCGTTCTGAAGCTTTCTTT,CASRRSEAFF
NA,TRBV7-2,TRBJ2-7,NA,TGTGCCAGCAGCTTAGCCCCCCAGAGCGCCTACGAGCAGTACTTC,CASSLAPQSAYEQYF
NA,TRBV7-2,TRBJ2-7,TRBD1,TGTGCCAGCAGCTCCCCGCCGGGACAGGGTTCCTACGAGCAGTACTTC,CASSSPPGQGSYEQYF